This passage covers 4 T cell receptor beta chains from one sample sequenced in a study of hypomethylating agent response in myelodysplastic syndrome. Sequenced by immunoSEQ multiplex PCR; TCRdb stores in-frame clones only, minus some. Of over 3,500 clones in the sample, roughly four fifths are singletons; the top ten hold about 15%. Here the sequenced sample was bone marrow, taken before or after starting hypomethylating agent treatment for myelodysplastic syndrome (not recorded which). These receptors came from a human donor with myelodysplastic syndrome.

This clone was picked up one time. The rearrangement joins TRBV6-5 to TRBJ1-2; D unclear. The CDR3 sequence is 11 residues long. With 2 bases removed from V and 8 bases from J, the gap between germline ends came to 6 bases. Germline loops: CDR1 MNHEY, CDR2 SVGAGI. CDR3 sequence (DNA): TGTGCCAGCAGTTACGGCGGCGGCTACACCTTC. Translation gives CASSYGGGYTF.

This chain connects TRBV5-4 to TRBJ2-7; D ambiguous. The germline gives CDR1 SGHNT, CDR2 YYREEE (reference sequence). The V end was cut by 0 bases, the J end by 2 bases, with 0 bases between. The CDR3 totals 11 residues. In DNA form, the CDR3 reads TGTGCCAGCAGCTTGGCCTACGAGCAGTACTTC. It translates to CASSLAYEQYF.

In this sample, this clone turned up once. The rearrangement joins TRBV27 to TRBJ2-5, with 7 bases matching TRBD1. With the DNA end fitting TRBJ2-7 better, the J assignment may be wrong. The V gene's germline CDR1 is MNHEY and CDR2 SMNVEV (reference sequence). There are 14 residues in the CDR3. CDR3 nucleotide sequence: TGTGCCAGCAGCCGAATACAGGGGTTCTACGAGCAGTACTTC. Its translation: CASSRIQGFYEQYF.

The gene calls are TRBV5-1 and TRBJ2-1; 9 bases are a match to TRBD1. V lost 5 bases to trimming and J lost 6 bases; unmatched junction nucleotides: 9. This CDR3 contains 15 residues. Germline CDR1 SGHRS, CDR2 YFSETQ. The CDR3 nucleotides read TGCGCCAGCAGACTTACAGGGGGCGAGGTCAATGAGCAGTTCTTC. Translated: CASRLTGGEVNEQFF.